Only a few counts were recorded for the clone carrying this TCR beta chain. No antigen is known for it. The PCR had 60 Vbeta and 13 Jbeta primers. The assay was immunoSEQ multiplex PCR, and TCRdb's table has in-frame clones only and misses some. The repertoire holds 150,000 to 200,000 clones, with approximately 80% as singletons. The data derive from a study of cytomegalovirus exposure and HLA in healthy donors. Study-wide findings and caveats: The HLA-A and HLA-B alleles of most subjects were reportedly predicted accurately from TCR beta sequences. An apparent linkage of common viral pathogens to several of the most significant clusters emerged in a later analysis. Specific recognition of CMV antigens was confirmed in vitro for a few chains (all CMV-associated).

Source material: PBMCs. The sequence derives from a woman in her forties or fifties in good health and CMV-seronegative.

CDR3: CASRRDSSMNTEAFF. CDR3 sequence (DNA): TGTGCCAGCAGACGGGACAGCTCCATGAACACTGAAGCTTTCTTT. The V call is TRBV7-9, the J call TRBJ1-1, with TRBD1 matching over 7 bases. CDR1 is SEHNR, CDR2 FQNEAQ, per germline (reference sequence). This CDR3 has 15 residues. Unmatched junction bases numbered 7, after V lost 6 bases and J lost 0 bases.